One TCR beta chain is described in this entry. As yet, its antigen is unknown. These data come from a study of T cells in Graves' hyperthyroidism and ophthalmopathy. RNA transcripts gave rise to amplified TCR beta CDR3 regions. Carried out on the TCR CDR3, a first-round RT-PCR used the HTBI primer set. TCRdb recomputed calls from the multiplex PCR reads with MiXCR, one row per CDR3 protein. The sample lists hundreds of thousands of distinct CDR3 sequences, 45% occurring once. CDR3 length: 19 amino acids. V dropped 5 bases and J dropped 8; count of bases not matched to a gene: 20. Looked up from germline, CDR1 is SNHLY and CDR2 is FYNNEI. Overall study findings and caveats: Researchers report that a 13 V-J model separated ophthalmopathy from stable hyperthyroidism.

The receptor was isolated from an adult man with Graves' disease, either hyperthyroidism or ophthalmopathy (not recorded which). This chain connects TRBV2 to TRBJ1-6, with 8 bases identical to TRBD1. Sequencing was done on a sample of peripheral blood or thyroid tissue (not recorded which). This chain's CDR3 is CASSPLNPSRGLFDSPLHF. The CDR3 DNA reads TGTGCCAGCAGTCCCCTCAACCCTTCCAGGGGGCTGTTCGATTCACCCCTCCACTTT.